The present T cell receptor (beta chain) was sequenced within a study of CD8+ T cells in alopecia areata. Study conclusions and caveats: Normal skin contains resident alphabeta T cells, and these are also sequenced in scalp samples. Across lesional scalp, and particularly alopecia totalis/universalis, clonality surpassed that of normal scalp.

RNA, once extracted, was reverse transcribed into cDNA for use as the sequencing template. Method: immunoSEQ multiplex PCR; TCRdb's copy keeps in-frame clones and lacks some. The sample has 65,000 to 90,000 clones, roughly 50% seen once; the top ten hold approximately 5.3%. The germline V and J ends were trimmed by 3 bases and 3 bases, with 12 bases remaining between them. Germline CDR1 is MDHEN and CDR2 is SYDVKM. CDR3 length: 14 amino acids. Patients with alopecia areata provided lesional scalp punch biopsies as well as peripheral blood. This clone was observed a few times. Its cognate antigen is unknown.

The sequence came from a human donor with alopecia areata. V is TRBV28 and J is TRBJ2-7; D is ambiguous. Sequencing input: NKG2D-high CD8+ T cells sorted from blood. DNA for the CDR3: TGTGCCAGCAGTTTGCAGTGGCTCAGCTACGAGCAGTACTTC. Residues: CASSLQWLSYEQYF. Combining the CDR3 with reference TRBV28 and TRBJ2-7 gives the whole variable domain DVKVTQSSRYLVKRTGEKVFLECVQDMDHENMFWYRQDPGLGLRLIYFSYDVKMKEKGDIPEGYSVSREKKERFSLILESASTNQTSMYLCASSLQWLSYEQYFGPGTRLTVT.